This TCR beta chain was obtained from a study of T cell clonotyping in hematopoietic cell transplantation (dated by TCRdb to 2020 to 2023). At the level of the whole study: In the study, around 130 blood samples were gathered from roughly 40 consecutive transplant recipients and their related donors. Recruitment of patients was conducted between 2015 and early 2017, and follow-up was continued until September 2020 or death. Overall results and qualifications from the work: Sample size was limited, and cells were not sorted, so CD4 and CD8 repertoire contributions could not be separated. Donor and pretransplant recipient Inverse Simpson Index values predicted broader posttransplant TCR repertoire diversity. After transplant, TCR diversity in recipients dropped, and pathologically expanded clonotypes increased progressively from day 30 to day 180. Overlap with donor repertoires was found for only a small fraction of recipient repertoires, with over 95% found to appear de novo at the given depth.

Of note for this clone: No cognate antigen has been identified for it. Base qualities are not recorded, but no much larger clone differs from it by a single base.

Taken with the paper, the label for time point translates to: 30 days after allo-HCT. Blood from recipients was drawn about 28 days before transplant and again at days 30, 100 and 180 after transplant. Nuclei Lysis Solution was used to extract genomic DNA from fresh or cryopreserved unfractionated peripheral blood mononuclear cells. Cut back by 5 bases and 6 bases, the V and J ends lie 16 bases apart. Via the germline V gene (reference sequence), CDR1 is SEHNR and CDR2 FQNEAQ. Inclusive of the bounding cysteine and phenylalanine, the CDR3 is 14 residues long. The retained sequence is limited to the CDR3, 42 bases, with the frame set at the first base. With the immunoSEQ assay, which is a bias-controlled multiplex PCR relying on V- and J-specific primers, TCR beta CDR3 regions were amplified from genomic DNA. In a second PCR step, a proprietary barcode and Illumina adapter sequences were attached to the CDR3 amplicons. An Illumina MiSeq instrument was used for sequencing of the CDR3 libraries. From the authors' description of their analysis: immunoSEQ Analyzer 3.0 was used for export and quality control, with R Bioconductor and Immunarch used for downstream analyses. Repertoire metrics were calculated using only productive rearrangements within the normalized downsampled data set. Clonotypes larger than 5 templates in the normalized cohort were defined as pathologically expanded. The Inverse Simpson Index served as the measure of repertoire diversity. CMV-specificity analyses were carried out on the non-normalized data set to capture all clonotypes. Entries here come from immuneACCESS through TCRdb and include only in-frame sequences with V and J called. Some clones fail to appear in such tables; in the studies checked, an unresolved V gene covers under half of the shortfall, and the cause of the remainder is unknown. For V, J and clone size, that table is used; D and trimming come from the DNA. For this sample the table gives about 16,000 clones, of which approximately 60% were detected only once. The ten largest clones add up to 10% to 15% of the sample.

This chain joins TRBV7-9 to TRBJ2-5; the D element might be TRBD1 or TRBD2, as each aligns at 5 bases. The source was PBMCs, collected 30 days after allogeneic stem cell transplant. This TCR derives from a male patient aged 50 to 59 who had an allogeneic stem cell transplant from an unrelated donor, so T cells may come from the graft donor. Some clones in this sample may be carry-over from other donors' samples. The DNA is TGTGCCAGCAGCCAAAGGGACCCCGGACAGACCCAGTACTTC. This gives the protein CASSQRDPGQTQYF.